The T cell receptor beta chain described here comes from a study of tumor-infiltrating lymphocytes in primary liver carcinoma. Study information: Patients, male and female, were 30 to 69 years old. T1-T3 N0M0 was the stage of the tumors, which were roughly 4 to 11 cm across. The study, taken as a whole, reports: A significantly higher top-250-clone fraction was recorded for tumors than for blood (p = 0.039).

Worth noting for this clonotype: Antigen: not known.

From around 0.5 ug of total RNA, TCR beta-specific cDNA was reverse-transcribed using a constant-region primer. Three rounds of nested multiplex PCR with slightly modified ARM-PCR produced TCR beta libraries. Investigators reported that the first two PCR rounds, at around 10 cycles each, used TRBV1-TRBV30 forward primers with a C-beta reverse primer. MiXCR, applied by TCRdb to the multiplex PCR reads, yields one record per CDR3 protein. The sample includes 75,000 to 80,000 distinct CDR3 sequences, approximately 62% seen only once; the top ten take about 26%. Trimming stripped 0 bases from V and 3 bases from J, with 14 bases between. CDR3 length: 16 amino acids. Total RNA and DNA came together from approximately 20-30 mg of bulk tissue without cell sorting.

This chain connects TRBV12-3 or TRBV12-4 to TRBJ1-1; D unclear. The sequenced sample consisted of tumor-adjacent normal liver tissue. The source is a man between 40 and 49 years old with primary liver carcinoma and hepatitis B virus infection. The CDR3 region has the DNA TGTGCCAGCAGTTTAGCACCGTCCGGGCTCGACACTGAAGCTTTCTTT. This sequence encodes CASSLAPSGLDTEAFF.